The 32 T cell receptor beta chains in this list originate from one sample, sequenced in a study of T cell responses to AZD1222 COVID-19 vaccine. Using immunoSEQ multiplex PCR, the repertoire was profiled, and TCRdb retains in-frame clones only, with some absent. The sample gives over 100,000 clones, roughly 92% of which show up once; approximately 4.5% is in the top ten. Sequences were derived from peripheral blood, sampled on day 0 of AZD1222 vaccination. Every receptor here comes from an adult in good health.

The chain carries TRBV27 and TRBJ1-6, with D perhaps matching TRBD1 (5 bases). V was pared by 3 bases and J by 6 bases, with 15 bases between. CDR1 and CDR2 from the germline V gene are MNHEY and SMNVEV (reference sequence). There are 16 residues in the CDR3. CDR3 sequence (DNA): TGTGCCAGCAGTTTTACAACGCAGGGCGGTAATTCACCCCTCCACTTT. Translated, it gives CASSFTTQGGNSPLHF.

The J gene is TRBJ2-7, the V gene TRBV11-2; unclear D gene. CDR1 SGHAT and CDR2 FQNNGV come from the germline V gene. The CDR3 contains 14 residues. With 1 base removed from V and 4 bases from J, the gap between germline ends came to 11 bases. The CDR3 loop is CASSLVGSAYEQYF. The DNA for the CDR3 is TGTGCCAGCAGCTTAGTGGGGTCCGCTTACGAGCAGTACTTC.

The chain has TRBV5-4 and TRBJ2-3; possibly TRBD2 for D (6 bases). Germline-derived CDR1 and CDR2 are SGHNT and YYREEE (reference sequence). This CDR3 contains 15 residues. Trimming shortened V by 4 bases and J by 2 bases, and 14 bases separated the two germline ends. CDR3 DNA: TGTGCCAGCAGCCGGCCGGGACTCCCCACAGATACGCAGTATTTT. It specifies CASSRPGLPTDTQYF.

The CDR3 bases are TGTGCCAGCAGCTTAGCCCATCTGGGAGGCAATCAGCCCCAGCATTTT. Translated: CASSLAHLGGNQPQHF. The rearrangement uses TRBV7-8 and TRBJ1-5; D is uncertain. This CDR3 comprises 16 residues. Per the germline V gene, CDR1 is SGHVS and CDR2 is FQNEAQ. V was shortened by 0 bases and J by 2 bases, with 11 bases between the two germline ends.

This chain connects TRBV6-2 or TRBV6-3 to TRBJ2-5, with 7 bases aligning to TRBD2. The CDR3 spans 14 residues. J lost 0 bases, V lost 7 bases, and 5 bases had no gene match. Germline V gene lookup returns CDR1 MNHEY and CDR2 SVGEGT. The CDR3 protein is CASTPGTNQETQYF. The CDR3 coding sequence is TGTGCCAGCACCCCCGGGACTAACCAAGAGACCCAGTACTTC.

The genes are TRBV27 and TRBJ2-4; maybe TRBD1 (5 bases). The CDR3 has 16 amino acids. V lost 0 bases to trimming and J lost 4 bases, with 13 bases between them. The germline V gene has CDR1 MNHEY and CDR2 SMNVEV (reference sequence). CDR3 coding DNA: TGTGCCAGCAGTTTATCGCGCTCGGCAGGGAAAAACATTCAGTACTTC. Protein sequence: CASSLSRSAGKNIQYF.

The chain joins TRBV7-9 to TRBJ1-4; possibly TRBD1 for D (6 bases). The CDR3 has 15 amino acids. The germline gives CDR1 SEHNR, CDR2 FQNEAQ (reference sequence). Deletions cut 5 bases from V and 8 bases from J, with 18 bases between. The CDR3 protein is CASSKGGGVGEKLFF. CDR3 in DNA: TGTGCCAGCAGCAAAGGGGGAGGGGTCGGGGAAAAACTGTTTTTT.

The CDR3 loop reads CASRATGDYGYTF. CDR3 sequence (DNA): TGTGCCAGCAGGGCGACAGGGGACTATGGCTACACCTTC. The J gene is TRBJ1-2, the V gene TRBV2; 8 bases align to TRBD1. V gave up 6 bases and J gave up 3 bases; unmatched junction bases: 3. This CDR3 comprises 13 residues. Germline V gene lookup returns CDR1 SNHLY and CDR2 FYNNEI.

The chain is built from TRBV5-4 and TRBJ2-3; the D is unclear. V shed 0 bases and J shed 4 bases, with 9 bases lying between them. CDR3 length equals 14 residues. Per germline, CDR1 SGHNT and CDR2 YYREEE (reference sequence). CDR3 protein: CASSLDYEADTQYF. The CDR3 DNA sequence: TGTGCCAGCAGCTTGGACTACGAGGCAGATACGCAGTATTTT.

This clone was recorded only once. The chain recombines TRBV27 with TRBJ2-7; a weak D match, TRBD1 (5 bases). The V gene's germline CDR1 is MNHEY and CDR2 SMNVEV (reference sequence). The CDR3 length is 14 residues. The V end was cut by 3 bases, the J end by 4 bases, with 13 bases between. CDR3 DNA: TGTGCCAGCAGTTTTGGGCAGGGATTTTACGAGCAGTACTTC. Its protein product is CASSFGQGFYEQYF.

In regard to this clone: Other nucleotide sequences in the sample specify the same CDR3. J is TRBJ1-5 and V is TRBV4-3, with TRBD1 identical over 7 bases. There are 15 residues in the CDR3. The ends lost 1 base at V and 4 bases at J; junction bases unmatched: 4. Germline CDR1 reads LGHNA; CDR2 reads YSLEER. The CDR3 reads CASSQGTGGNQPQHF. Here the CDR3 DNA reads TGCGCCAGCAGCCAAGGGACAGGAGGAAATCAGCCCCAGCATTTT.

This clone was observed once. J is TRBJ1-1 and V is TRBV4-3; no reliable D call. V was clipped by 1 base and J by 4 bases, with 16 bases between them. Per the germline V gene, CDR1 is LGHNA and CDR2 is YSLEER. The length of the CDR3 is 16 residues. CDR3 coding DNA: TGCGCCAGCAGCCAAGCCGGCTTGGGATTGGGCACTGAAGCTTTCTTT. It yields the protein CASSQAGLGLGTEAFF.

V and J are TRBV4-3 and TRBJ2-7; a possible D gene is TRBD2 (6 bases). Trimming took 4 bases from V and 2 from J, leaving 15 bases between them. The CDR3 has 15 residues. Germline V gene sequence: CDR1 LGHNA, CDR2 YSLEER. The DNA for the CDR3 is TGCGCCAGCAGCCCAGGTCGGGGGAGTACCTACGAGCAGTACTTC. It encodes CASSPGRGSTYEQYF.

The chain is built from TRBV7-3 and TRBJ2-5; D ambiguous. With 3 bases removed from V and 4 bases from J, the gap between germline ends came to 9 bases. Germline lookup yields CDR1 SGHTA and CDR2 FQGTGA. The CDR3 extends over 13 amino acids. This chain's CDR3 is CASSLLWGETQYF. The CDR3, as DNA: TGTGCCAGCAGCTTGCTTTGGGGAGAGACCCAGTACTTC.

This chain joins TRBV7-9 and TRBJ2-7, with TRBD1 matching 7 bases. V shed 5 bases and J 3 bases; nucleotides not matched to a gene: 7. CDR1 and CDR2 (germline): SEHNR, FQNEAQ (reference sequence). There are 14 residues in the CDR3. The CDR3 spells CASSLPGQSYEQYF. The DNA for the CDR3 is TGTGCCAGCAGCCTCCCGGGACAGAGCTACGAGCAGTACTTC.

This chain uses TRBV7-2 with TRBJ1-1; D gene unclear. Germline V lookup: CDR1 SGHTA, CDR2 FQGNSA. Trimming shortened V by 5 bases and J by 1 base, and 8 bases separated the two germline ends. There are 13 residues in the CDR3. The CDR3 region has the DNA TGTGCCAGCAGCAATCAGAGGAACACTGAAGCTTTCTTT. This encodes CASSNQRNTEAFF.

The V gene is TRBV19, the J gene TRBJ2-7; 12 nucleotides align to TRBD2. The CDR3 length is 15 residues. The germline V gene has CDR1 LNHDA and CDR2 SQIVND (reference sequence). Trimming at V came to 7 bases and at J to 2 bases, leaving 6 bases not matched to a gene. The CDR3: CASMDASGGAYEQYF. Written as DNA, the CDR3 is TGTGCCAGTATGGATGCTAGCGGGGGGGCCTACGAGCAGTACTTC.

The CDR3 region has the DNA TGCGCCAGCAGCCAAGATCACCGGGGGCGCTACGAGCAGTACTTC. Translation: CASSQDHRGRYEQYF. This rearrangement joins TRBV4-3 to TRBJ2-7, with D perhaps being TRBD1 or TRBD2 (6 bases each). Trimming removed 0 bases at V and 3 bases at J, with 12 bases between. Germline lookup yields CDR1 LGHNA and CDR2 YSLEER. This CDR3 has 15 residues.

This clone was counted a single time. The rearrangement links TRBV5-1 to TRBJ1-2; no definite D call. The germline gives CDR1 SGHRS, CDR2 YFSETQ. The CDR3 has 15 residues. Trimming cost V 0 bases and J 8 bases, with 17 bases left between them. CDR3 region: CASSLGQRPDAGYTF. DNA for the CDR3: TGCGCCAGCAGCTTGGGGCAAAGGCCCGATGCGGGCTACACCTTC.

The chain links TRBV19 to TRBJ1-2, with a weak D call TRBD1 (6 bases). Per germline, CDR1 LNHDA and CDR2 SQIVND (reference sequence). The germline V and J ends were trimmed by 5 bases and 1 base, with 14 bases remaining between them. The CDR3 has 15 residues. The CDR3 loop reads CASSSRDNLNYGYTF. In DNA, the CDR3 is TGTGCCAGTAGTTCGCGGGACAACCTTAACTATGGCTACACCTTC.

This clone was observed a single time. The chain links TRBV9 to TRBJ2-2; D uncertain. CDR1 and CDR2 from the germline V gene are SGDLS and YYNGEE. This CDR3 region has 13 residues. The germline V and J ends were trimmed by 4 bases and 6 bases, with 10 bases remaining between them. The CDR3, as DNA: TGTGCCAGCAGCCCCGCGGTCGCCGGGGAGCTGTTTTTT. Its translation: CASSPAVAGELFF. Complete variable domain (other parts from reference TRBV9 and TRBJ2-2): DSGVTQTPKHLITATGQRVTLRCSPRSGDLSVYWYQQSLDQGLQFLIQYYNGEERAKGNILERFSAQQFPDLHSELNLSSLELGDSALYFCASSPAVAGELFFGEGSRLTVL.

This clone has a single count. The chain recombines TRBV12-3 or TRBV12-4 with TRBJ1-5; D is perhaps TRBD1 (5 bases). The CDR3 contains 13 residues. V was clipped by 8 bases and J by 11 bases, with 19 bases between them. Here the CDR3 DNA reads TGTGCCAGCGGCGCCCGCGGGGCTGGGGCCCAGCATTTT. Amino acids: CASGARGAGAQHF.

V is TRBV5-1 and J is TRBJ2-1, with 13 positions matching TRBD2. Trimming cost V 0 bases and J 7 bases; bases outside gene matches: 10. CDR3 length equals 18 residues. The germline V gene has CDR1 SGHRS and CDR2 YFSETQ. The CDR3 region has the DNA TGCGCCAGCAGCTTGGCCGGGGCACTAGCGGGGGGGATGAATGAGCAGTTCTTC. Translation: CASSLAGALAGGMNEQFF.

The sample holds one count of this clone. The chain couples TRBV19 to TRBJ1-6; tentative D call: TRBD1 (5 bases). CDR3 length: 14 amino acids. The germline V gene encodes CDR1 LNHDA and CDR2 SQIVND (reference sequence). Trimming removed 9 bases from V and 0 bases from J, with 9 bases in between. The CDR3: CASRESSYNSPLHF. The CDR3 DNA is TGTGCCAGCAGGGAGAGCTCCTATAATTCACCCCTCCACTTT.

In the case of this clone: At one end, the junction sequence differs from germline, possibly due to a read error. The rearrangement joins TRBV27 to TRBJ2-2, with D maybe TRBD2 (7 bases). CDR3 length: 14 amino acids. Germline V gene data show CDR1 as MNHEY and CDR2 as SMNVEV (reference sequence). The CDR3 spells CASSGGPNTGELFF. The CDR3 coding sequence is TGTGCCAGTTCCGGGGGGCCGAACACCGGGGAGTTGTTTTTT.

The count of this clone is one. V gene TRBV27 combines with J gene TRBJ1-6, with unresolved D. Germline assignment: CDR1 MNHEY and CDR2 SMNVEV (reference sequence). With 4 bases removed from V and 9 bases from J, the gap between germline ends came to 7 bases. This CDR3 is built from 12 residues. Here the CDR3 reads CASSSPGSPLHF. DNA for the CDR3: TGTGCCAGCAGTTCCCCTGGTTCACCCCTCCACTTT.

CDR3 residues: CASSRTDSYEQYF. DNA for the CDR3: TGTGCCAGCAGTCGGACGGACTCCTACGAGCAGTACTTC. This chain joins TRBV27 and TRBJ2-7; no clear D. V lost 5 bases and J lost 0, with 8 bases in between. Germline V gives CDR1 MNHEY, CDR2 SMNVEV (reference sequence). The CDR3 runs to 13 residues.

The V call is TRBV6-5, the J call TRBJ2-2; 9 bases map to TRBD1. The CDR3 has 15 residues. From germline, CDR1 is MNHEY and CDR2 SVGAGI. The V gene end was trimmed by 2 bases and the J gene end by 6 bases; junction bases not matched to a gene: 4. The CDR3 reads CASSYDRGYPGELFF. CDR3 DNA: TGTGCCAGCAGTTACGACAGGGGGTATCCCGGGGAGCTGTTTTTT.

The chain links TRBV19 to TRBJ1-6; D remains unclear. Per the germline V gene, CDR1 is LNHDA and CDR2 is SQIVND (reference sequence). The V end was cut by 8 bases, the J end by 2 bases, with 13 bases between. CDR3 size: 15 residues. In nucleotides, the CDR3 is TGTGCCAGTGGTTCGGACGGAGCCTATAATTCACCCCTCCACTTT. It is translated as CASGSDGAYNSPLHF.

V is TRBV7-3 and J is TRBJ1-1, with D unresolved. Germline V lookup: CDR1 SGHTA, CDR2 FQGTGA. Trimming stripped 5 bases from V and 4 bases from J, with 11 bases between. CDR3 length equals 13 residues. The CDR3 loop is CASSRPPSTEAFF. The CDR3 DNA reads TGTGCCAGCAGCCGCCCGCCGAGCACTGAAGCTTTCTTT.

The rearrangement uses TRBV5-1 and TRBJ2-4; the D gene is possibly TRBD2 (5 bases). Trimming removed 1 base from V and 3 bases from J, with 11 bases in between. This CDR3 contains 15 residues. CDR1 is SGHRS, CDR2 YFSETQ, per germline. This CDR3 reads CASSLRGLDKNIQYF. CDR3 nucleotide sequence: TGCGCCAGCAGCTTGCGAGGGCTCGACAAAAACATTCAGTACTTC.

The chain joins TRBV6-1 to TRBJ1-2, with unresolved D. Trimming left V 2 bases short and J 5 bases short, with 9 bases between. This CDR3 comprises 13 residues. CDR1 and CDR2 from the germline V gene are MNHNS and SASEGT. Here the CDR3 DNA reads TGTGCCAGCAGTGAATTACCGTTTTATGGCTACACCTTC. Translated, it gives CASSELPFYGYTF.